The sample holds one count of the clone carrying this TCR beta chain. Repertoires were generated with immunoSEQ multiplex PCR, while TCRdb's copy carries only in-frame clones and drops some. Of over 650,000 clones in the sample, 80% to 90% were seen once. The record originates from a study of shared T cell receptors in the human thymus. Germline V gene sequence: CDR1 SGHRS, CDR2 YFSETQ. V shed 3 bases, J shed 3 bases, and the junction held 12 bases outside the gene matches. The CDR3 totals 16 residues. This sample was shared with a second study, whose subject was human thymus T cells.

The sequenced material came from thymocytes. The chain links TRBV5-1 to TRBJ2-7; 7 positions match TRBD1. The TCR comes from a boy younger than two with a congenital heart defect. Written as DNA, the CDR3 is TGCGCCAGCAGCTACACCTCGAGGGGGCTAGTCTACGAGCAGTACTTC. As protein: CASSYTSRGLVYEQYF.